This TCR beta chain was identified in a study of blood T cell repertoires in COVID-19. The data were produced by immunoSEQ multiplex PCR, yet TCRdb's version contains in-frame clones alone and is incomplete. This repertoire shows approximately 40,000 clones, 75% to 95% found once; its top ten account for 4.8%. Per the germline V gene, CDR1 is SGHAT and CDR2 is FQDESV (reference sequence). CDR3 length: 16 residues. Trimming removed 1 base from V and 2 bases from J; junction bases left unmatched: 6. This receptor was obtained from a human donor in a cohort sampled during active COVID-19. The material sequenced was peripheral blood. This chain uses TRBV11-1 with TRBJ1-2; 8 nucleotides match TRBD1. CDR3 in amino acids: CASSLDDRGGNYGYTF. The DNA of the CDR3 is TGTGCCAGCAGCTTAGACGACAGGGGAGGCAACTATGGCTACACCTTC.